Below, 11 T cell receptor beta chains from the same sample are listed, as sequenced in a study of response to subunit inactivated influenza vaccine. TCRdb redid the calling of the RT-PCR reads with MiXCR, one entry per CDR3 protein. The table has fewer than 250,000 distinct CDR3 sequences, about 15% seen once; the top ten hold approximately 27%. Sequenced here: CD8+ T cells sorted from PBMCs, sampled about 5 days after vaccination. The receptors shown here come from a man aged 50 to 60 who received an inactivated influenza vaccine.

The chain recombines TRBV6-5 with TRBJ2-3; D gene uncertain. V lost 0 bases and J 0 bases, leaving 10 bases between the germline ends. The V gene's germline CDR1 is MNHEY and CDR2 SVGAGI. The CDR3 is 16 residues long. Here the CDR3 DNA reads TGTGCCAGCAGTTACTCGGTGTCAGTTAGCACAGATACGCAGTATTTT. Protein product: CASSYSVSVSTDTQYF.

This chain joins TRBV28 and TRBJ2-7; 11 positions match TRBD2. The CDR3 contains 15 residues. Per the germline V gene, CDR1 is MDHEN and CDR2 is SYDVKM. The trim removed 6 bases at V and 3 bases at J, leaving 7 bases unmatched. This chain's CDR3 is CASSRTSGGYYEQYF. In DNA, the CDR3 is TGTGCCAGCAGCCGTACTAGCGGGGGATACTACGAGCAGTACTTC.

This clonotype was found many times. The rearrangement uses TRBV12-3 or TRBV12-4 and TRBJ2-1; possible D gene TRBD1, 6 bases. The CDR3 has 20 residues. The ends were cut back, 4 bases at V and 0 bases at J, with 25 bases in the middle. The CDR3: CASSSTGIPGWSSSYNEQFF. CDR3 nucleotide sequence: TGTGCCAGCAGTTCCACAGGGATCCCCGGTTGGTCCAGCTCCTACAATGAGCAGTTCTTC.

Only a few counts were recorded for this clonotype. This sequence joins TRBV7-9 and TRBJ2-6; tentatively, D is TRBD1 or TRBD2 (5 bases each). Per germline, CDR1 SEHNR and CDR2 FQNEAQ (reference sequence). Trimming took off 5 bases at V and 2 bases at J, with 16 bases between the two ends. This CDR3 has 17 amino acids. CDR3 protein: CASSPPSMGAGANVLTF. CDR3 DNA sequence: TGTGCCAGCAGCCCACCCTCTATGGGGGCTGGGGCCAACGTCCTGACTTTC.

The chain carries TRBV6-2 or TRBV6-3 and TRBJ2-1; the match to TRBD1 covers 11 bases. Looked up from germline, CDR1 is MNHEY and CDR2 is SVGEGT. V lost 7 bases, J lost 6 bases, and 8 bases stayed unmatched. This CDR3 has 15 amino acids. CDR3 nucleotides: TGTGCCAGCACGCGCTACGGGACAGGGGGCAATGAGCAGTTCTTC. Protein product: CASTRYGTGGNEQFF.

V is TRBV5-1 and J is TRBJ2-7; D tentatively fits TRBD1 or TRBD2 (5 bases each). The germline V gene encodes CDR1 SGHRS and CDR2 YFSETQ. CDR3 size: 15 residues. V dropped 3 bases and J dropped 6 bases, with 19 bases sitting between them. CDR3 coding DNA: TGCGCCAGCAGCTCGTACAGAGGGGACGCGGGCGAGCAGTACTTC. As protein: CASSSYRGDAGEQYF. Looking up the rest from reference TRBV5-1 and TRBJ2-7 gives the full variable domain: KAGVTQTPRYLIKTRGQQVTLSCSPISGHRSVSWYQQTPGQGLQFLFEYFSETQRNKGNFPGRFSGRQFSNSRSEMNVSTLELGDSALYLCASSSYRGDAGEQYFGPGTRLTVT.

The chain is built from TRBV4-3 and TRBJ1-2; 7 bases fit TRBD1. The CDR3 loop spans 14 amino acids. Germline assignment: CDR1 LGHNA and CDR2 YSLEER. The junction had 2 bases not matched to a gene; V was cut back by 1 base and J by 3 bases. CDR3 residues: CASSQVGTDYGYTF. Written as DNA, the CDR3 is TGCGCCAGCAGCCAAGTCGGGACAGACTATGGCTACACCTTC.

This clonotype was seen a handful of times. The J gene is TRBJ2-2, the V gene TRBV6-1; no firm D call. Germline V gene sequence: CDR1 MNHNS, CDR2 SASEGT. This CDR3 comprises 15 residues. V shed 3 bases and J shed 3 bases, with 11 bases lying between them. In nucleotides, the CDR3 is TGTGCCAGCAGTGATATGGGGTTGTACACCGGGGAGCTGTTTTTT. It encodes CASSDMGLYTGELFF.

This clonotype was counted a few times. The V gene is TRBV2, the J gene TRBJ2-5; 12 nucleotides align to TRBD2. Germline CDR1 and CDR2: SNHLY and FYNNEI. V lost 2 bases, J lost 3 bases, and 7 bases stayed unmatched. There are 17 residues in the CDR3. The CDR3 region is CASSEWATSGSEETQYF. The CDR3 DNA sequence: TGTGCCAGCAGTGAATGGGCGACTAGCGGGAGTGAAGAGACCCAGTACTTC.

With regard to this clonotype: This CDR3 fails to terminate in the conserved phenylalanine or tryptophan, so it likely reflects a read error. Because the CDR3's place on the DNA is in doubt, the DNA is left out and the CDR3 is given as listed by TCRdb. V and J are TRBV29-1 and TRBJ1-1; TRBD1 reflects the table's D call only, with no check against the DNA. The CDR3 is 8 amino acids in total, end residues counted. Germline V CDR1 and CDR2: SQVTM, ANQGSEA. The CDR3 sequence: CTSPPREV.

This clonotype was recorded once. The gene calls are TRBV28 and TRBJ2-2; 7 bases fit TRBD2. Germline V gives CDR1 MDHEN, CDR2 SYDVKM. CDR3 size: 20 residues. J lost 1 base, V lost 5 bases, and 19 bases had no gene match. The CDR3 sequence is CASSTVRRSSGPMNTGELFF. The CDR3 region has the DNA TGTGCCAGCAGTACCGTTCGGCGTTCTAGCGGACCTATGAACACCGGGGAGCTGTTTTTT.